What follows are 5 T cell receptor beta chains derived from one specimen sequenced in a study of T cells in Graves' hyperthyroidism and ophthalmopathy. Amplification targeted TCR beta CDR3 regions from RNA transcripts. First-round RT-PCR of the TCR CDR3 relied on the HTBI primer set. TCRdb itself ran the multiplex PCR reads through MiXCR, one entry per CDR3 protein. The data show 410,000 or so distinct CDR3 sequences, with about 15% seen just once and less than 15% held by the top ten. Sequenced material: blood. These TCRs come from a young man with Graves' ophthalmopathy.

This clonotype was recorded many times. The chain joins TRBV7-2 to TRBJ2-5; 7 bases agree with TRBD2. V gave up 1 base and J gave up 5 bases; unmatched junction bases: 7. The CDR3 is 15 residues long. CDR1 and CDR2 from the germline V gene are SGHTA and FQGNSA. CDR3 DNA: TGTGCCAGCAGCTTAGTTGGGGGGGTCGGGGAGACCCAGTACTTC. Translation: CASSLVGGVGETQYF.

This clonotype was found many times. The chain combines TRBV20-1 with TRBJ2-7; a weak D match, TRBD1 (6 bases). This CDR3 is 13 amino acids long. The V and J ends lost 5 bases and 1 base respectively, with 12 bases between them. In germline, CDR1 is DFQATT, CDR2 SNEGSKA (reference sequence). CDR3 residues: CSAYNRESYEQYF. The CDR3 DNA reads TGCAGTGCTTATAACAGGGAGTCCTACGAGCAGTACTTC.

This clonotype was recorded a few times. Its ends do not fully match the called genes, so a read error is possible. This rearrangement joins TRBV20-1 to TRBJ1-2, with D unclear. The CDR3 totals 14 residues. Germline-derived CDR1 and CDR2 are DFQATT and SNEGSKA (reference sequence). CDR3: CNARARGGAGGYTF. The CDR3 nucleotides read TGCAATGCTAGAGCCCGGGGAGGTGCTGGTGGCTACACCTTC.

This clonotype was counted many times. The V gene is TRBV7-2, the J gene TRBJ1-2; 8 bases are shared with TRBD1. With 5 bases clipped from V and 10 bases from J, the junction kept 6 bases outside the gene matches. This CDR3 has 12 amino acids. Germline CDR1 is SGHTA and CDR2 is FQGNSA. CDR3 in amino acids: CASSHGQGSYTF. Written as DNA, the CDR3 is TGTGCCAGCAGCCACGGACAGGGTTCCTACACCTTC.

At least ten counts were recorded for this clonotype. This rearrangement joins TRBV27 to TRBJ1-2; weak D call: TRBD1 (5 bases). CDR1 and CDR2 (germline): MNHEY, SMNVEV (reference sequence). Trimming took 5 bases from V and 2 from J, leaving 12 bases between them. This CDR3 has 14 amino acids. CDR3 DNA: TGTGCCAGCAGTCGAGCGGGGCAAAACTATGGCTACACCTTC. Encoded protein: CASSRAGQNYGYTF.